This TCR beta chain is drawn from a study of T cell repertoires in ileal Crohn's disease. Background on the study: Patients had a median roughly 8-year disease duration, and about 36% were active smokers. Every patient was operated on for stricturing (about 60%) or penetrating (approximately 40%) complications.

The CDR3 has 13 amino acids. The germline V gene has CDR1 SGHKS and CDR2 YYEKEE (reference sequence). The V gene lost 1 base and the J gene lost 2 bases, with 5 bases spanning the gap. Study conclusions and caveats: Mucosal expansions were suggested to be mainly CD8 T cells.

Using immunoSEQ multiplex PCR, the repertoire was profiled, and TCRdb retains in-frame clones only, with some absent. Counted here are roughly 5,200 clones, 81% occurring once; the ten biggest clones make up about 6%. On this clone itself: Its antigen is unidentified.

The sample comprised ileal tissue. The chain recombines TRBV5-5 with TRBJ2-3, with no clear D. This clonotype was obtained from an adult with Crohn's disease. DNA of the CDR3: TGTGCCAGCAGCTTGTCAGACACAGATACGCAGTATTTT. This sequence encodes CASSLSDTDTQYF.